Below, 25 T cell receptor beta chains from the same sample are listed, as sequenced in a study of OX40 agonist ivuxolimab in advanced cancers. The table came from immunoSEQ multiplex PCR; TCRdb's copy has only in-frame clones and leaves some out. The sample includes 110,000 or so clones, approximately 90% of them seen just once. Source: CD4+ or CD8+ T cells sorted from blood, taken in a trial of the OX40 agonist ivuxolimab. These receptors all stem from an adult with an advanced solid tumor such as melanoma, head and neck, liver or kidney cancer.

About this clone: Other nucleotide sequences in the sample specify the same CDR3. V gene TRBV2 combines with J gene TRBJ1-4; TRBD1 matches at 8 bases. This CDR3 spans 14 amino acids. V shed 4 bases, J shed 8 bases, and the junction held 6 bases outside the gene matches. Per germline, CDR1 SNHLY and CDR2 FYNNEI. The DNA of the CDR3 is TGTGCCAGCAGTGCCGGGACAGGAGGCGAAAAACTGTTTTTT. As protein: CASSAGTGGEKLFF.

The chain joins TRBV18 to TRBJ2-3; D remains ambiguous. This CDR3 has 15 residues. Germline V gene sequence: CDR1 KGHSH, CDR2 LQKENI. The ends were cut back, 0 bases at V and 0 bases at J, with 7 bases in the middle. CDR3 sequence reads: CASSPPVPSTDTQYF. The CDR3 DNA is TGTGCCAGCTCACCACCGGTTCCTAGCACAGATACGCAGTATTTT.

The gene calls are TRBV2 and TRBJ2-1, with TRBD1 identical over 12 bases. Per the germline V gene, CDR1 is SNHLY and CDR2 is FYNNEI. CDR3 length: 15 residues. The junction had 6 bases not matched to a gene; V was cut back by 8 bases and J by 4 bases. This CDR3 reads CASGRDRGLYNEQFF. Written as DNA, the CDR3 is TGTGCCAGCGGAAGGGACAGGGGGCTTTACAATGAGCAGTTCTTC. The whole variable domain, remainder taken from reference TRBV2 and TRBJ2-1, is EPEVTQTPSHQVTQMGQEVILRCVPISNHLYFYWYRQILGQKVEFLVSFYNNEISEKSEIFDDQFSVERPDGSNFTLKIRSTKLEDSAMYFCASGRDRGLYNEQFFGPGTRLTVL.

This chain's CDR3 is CASSPGLVRYEQYF. CDR3 bases: TGTGCCAGCAGTCCGGGACTAGTGAGGTACGAGCAGTACTTC. This chain links TRBV6-5 with TRBJ2-7; 8 positions agree with TRBD2. J gave up 4 bases and V 5 bases, and 7 bases lay outside the gene matches. CDR1 and CDR2 (germline): MNHEY, SVGAGI. There are 14 residues in the CDR3.

V and J are TRBV6-4 and TRBJ1-5; D gene ambiguous. The length of the CDR3 is 16 residues. Germline loops: CDR1 MRHNA, CDR2 SNTAGT. Trimming pared 7 bases from V and 2 bases from J, leaving 18 bases between. The CDR3 spells CASKLLRDVGNQPQHF. The DNA of the CDR3 is TGTGCCAGCAAATTACTCCGGGATGTCGGCAATCAGCCCCAGCATTTT.

This chain uses TRBV5-1 with TRBJ2-7; D not resolved. This CDR3 has 14 residues. V was trimmed by 4 bases and J by 7 bases, leaving 18 bases between them. The germline gives CDR1 SGHRS, CDR2 YFSETQ. CDR3 DNA sequence: TGCGCCAGCAGCCGCGATGGCCCGAGTGGAGAGCAGTACTTC. This codes for CASSRDGPSGEQYF. The whole variable domain, filled in from reference TRBV5-1 and TRBJ2-7, reads KAGVTQTPRYLIKTRGQQVTLSCSPISGHRSVSWYQQTPGQGLQFLFEYFSETQRNKGNFPGRFSGRQFSNSRSEMNVSTLELGDSALYLCASSRDGPSGEQYFGPGTRLTVT.

V is TRBV15 and J is TRBJ2-3; D uncertain. V was clipped by 2 bases and J by 0 bases, with 9 bases between them. Looked up from germline, CDR1 is LNHNV and CDR2 is YYDKDF (reference sequence). The CDR3 spans 15 residues. The CDR3 region is CATSRQRSSTDTQYF. CDR3 sequence (DNA): TGTGCCACCAGCAGACAGAGGTCTAGCACAGATACGCAGTATTTT.

The chain joins TRBV5-4 to TRBJ2-7; 11 bases line up with TRBD1. This CDR3 comprises 14 residues. CDR1 and CDR2 from the germline V gene are SGHNT and YYREEE (reference sequence). V was clipped by 4 bases and J by 6 bases; unmatched bases: 6. The DNA of the CDR3 is TGTGCCAGCAGCCCGGACAGGGGGCCTTCCGAGCAGTACTTC. It is translated as CASSPDRGPSEQYF. The full variable domain, in which reference TRBV5-4 and TRBJ2-7 provide the parts outside the CDR3, is ETGVTQSPTHLIKTRGQQVTLRCSSQSGHNTVSWYQQALGQGPQFIFQYYREEENGRGNFPPRFSGLQFPNYSSELNVNALELDDSALYLCASSPDRGPSEQYFGPGTRLTVT.

The chain is built from TRBV6-5 and TRBJ2-2; 8 nucleotides align to TRBD1. This CDR3 has 15 residues. V lost 5 bases and J lost 7; bases outside the gene matches: 9. In germline, CDR1 is MNHEY, CDR2 SVGAGI. The chain's CDR3 is CASSQGQGRGGELFF. The CDR3 nucleotides read TGTGCCAGCAGTCAAGGACAGGGAAGGGGCGGGGAGCTGTTTTTT.

The J gene is TRBJ1-2, the V gene TRBV6-5, with 8 bases lining up with TRBD1. This CDR3 spans 13 amino acids. The V segment lost 0 bases and the J segment 8 bases; nucleotides outside the gene matches: 2. CDR1 is MNHEY, CDR2 SVGAGI, per germline. The CDR3 reads CASSYSTGGGYTF. For the CDR3, the DNA is TGTGCCAGCAGTTACTCAACAGGGGGGGGCTACACCTTC.

This chain connects TRBV7-3 to TRBJ2-1, with D possibly TRBD1 on 6 matching bases. Per germline, CDR1 SGHTA and CDR2 FQGTGA. The V end was cut by 3 bases, the J end by 8 bases, with 20 bases between. CDR3 length: 16 residues. The chain's CDR3 is CASSFTGTQQLDEQFF. The CDR3 bases are TGTGCCAGCAGCTTTACCGGGACACAGCAATTGGATGAGCAGTTCTTC.

V is TRBV30 and J is TRBJ2-3, with TRBD2 as a possible D gene (6 bases). CDR1 GTSNPN and CDR2 SVGIG come from the germline V gene (reference sequence). CDR3 length: 13 residues. With 0 bases removed from V and 5 bases from J, the gap between germline ends came to 9 bases. This CDR3 reads CAWSVRGIDTQYF. CDR3 DNA sequence: TGTGCCTGGAGTGTCCGGGGGATAGATACGCAGTATTTT.

This clone was counted a few times. This chain uses TRBV4-2 with TRBJ2-3, with no clear D. The V gene lost 1 base and the J gene lost 6 bases, with 14 bases spanning the gap. CDR3 size: 15 residues. Germline values: CDR1 LGHNA, CDR2 YNFKEQ. The CDR3 sequence is CASSQGGGIPDTQYF. DNA for the CDR3: TGTGCCAGCAGCCAAGGGGGTGGGATCCCGGATACGCAGTATTTT.

The chain recombines TRBV15 with TRBJ2-5, with D hard to call. The V gene's germline CDR1 is LNHNV and CDR2 YYDKDF (reference sequence). Trimming took off 6 bases at V and 4 bases at J, with 9 bases between the two ends. The CDR3 spans 12 residues. The CDR3 region has the DNA TGTGCCACCAGTAAGCAGCGAGAGACCCAGTACTTC. As protein: CATSKQRETQYF. Looking up the rest from reference TRBV15 and TRBJ2-5 gives the full variable domain: DAMVIQNPRYQVTQFGKPVTLSCSQTLNHNVMYWYQQKSSQAPKLLFHYYDKDFNNEADTPDNFQSRRPNTSFCFLDIRSPGLGDTAMYLCATSKQRETQYFGPGTRLLVL.

The V and J genes are TRBV5-1 and TRBJ1-1; tentatively, D is TRBD1 (6 bases). Per the germline V gene, CDR1 is SGHRS and CDR2 is YFSETQ. This CDR3 is built from 14 residues. V dropped 4 bases and J dropped 4 bases, with 14 bases sitting between them. The CDR3 DNA reads TGCGCCAGCAGCCCCGGACAGTTACGCACTGAAGCTTTCTTT. It is translated as CASSPGQLRTEAFF.

The V call is TRBV11-1, the J call TRBJ2-7; no clear D. The CDR3 is 13 amino acids. V lost 3 bases and J 2 bases, leaving 8 bases between the germline ends. Germline CDR1 reads SGHAT; CDR2 reads FQDESV (reference sequence). The CDR3 loop is CASSFSGAYEQYF. The CDR3 nucleotides read TGTGCCAGCAGCTTTTCCGGAGCCTACGAGCAGTACTTC. The full variable domain, completed using reference TRBV11-1 and TRBJ2-7, is EAEVAQSPRYKITEKSQAVAFWCDPISGHATLYWYRQILGQGPELLVQFQDESVVDDSQLPKDRFSAERLKGVDSTLKIQPAELGDSAMYLCASSFSGAYEQYFGPGTRLTVT.

The chain carries TRBV6-6 and TRBJ2-6; D remains ambiguous. This CDR3 is 13 amino acids long. V gave up 6 bases and J gave up 2 bases, with 5 bases separating them. CDR1 MNHNY and CDR2 SVGAGI come from the germline V gene (reference sequence). The CDR3 nucleotides are TGTGCCAGCAGCCCTCCTGGGGCCAACGTCCTGACTTTC. Encoded protein: CASSPPGANVLTF.

The rearrangement joins TRBV5-1 to TRBJ2-7, with D maybe TRBD1 (6 bases). Germline V gives CDR1 SGHRS, CDR2 YFSETQ. This CDR3 region has 18 residues. The V end was cut by 2 bases, the J end by 2 bases, with 23 bases between. CDR3 amino acids: CASSFLSGDSYSPYEQYF. The CDR3 nucleotides are TGCGCCAGCAGCTTTCTGTCAGGGGATAGCTACTCGCCCTACGAGCAGTACTTC.

The V and J genes are TRBV5-1 and TRBJ2-2; D unclear. Looked up from germline, CDR1 is SGHRS and CDR2 is YFSETQ. Trimming stripped 4 bases from V and 6 bases from J, with 13 bases between. The CDR3 extends over 14 amino acids. The CDR3 region is CASSPNPIPGELFF. Here the CDR3 DNA reads TGCGCCAGCAGCCCCAATCCCATTCCCGGGGAGCTGTTTTTT.

The V gene is TRBV4-2, the J gene TRBJ2-3, with 8 bases aligning to TRBD2. The trim removed 4 bases at V and 9 bases at J, leaving 18 bases unmatched. The CDR3 is made up of 17 amino acids. Germline-derived CDR1 and CDR2 are LGHNA and YNFKEQ. The CDR3 region is CASSPHAPAGKRETQYF. CDR3 nucleotides: TGTGCCAGCAGCCCTCACGCACCAGCGGGAAAGCGGGAGACGCAGTATTTT.

Points on this clone: This sample includes further DNA sequences coding for the same CDR3. The gene calls are TRBV6-5 and TRBJ2-7; 7 nucleotides align to TRBD1. The germline V gene has CDR1 MNHEY and CDR2 SVGAGI. The CDR3 totals 14 residues. Trimming removed 0 bases from V and 4 bases from J; junction bases left unmatched: 3. The CDR3 spells CASSYSRQGYEQYF. In DNA, the CDR3 is TGTGCCAGCAGTTACTCGAGACAGGGATACGAGCAGTACTTC.

This chain links TRBV6-1 with TRBJ2-7, with 8 bases aligning to TRBD1. Germline V gives CDR1 MNHNS, CDR2 SASEGT. After removal of 3 bases from V and 2 bases from J, the junction contained 6 bases not matched to a gene. CDR3 length equals 15 residues. The CDR3 sequence is CASSDGVTGAYEQYF. The CDR3 DNA reads TGTGCCAGCAGTGATGGGGTGACAGGGGCCTACGAGCAGTACTTC.

The chain has TRBV7-9 and TRBJ2-2; 10 bases line up with TRBD1. The CDR3 is 15 residues long. The junction had 5 bases not matched to a gene; V was cut back by 5 bases and J by 5 bases. From germline, CDR1 is SEHNR and CDR2 FQNEAQ (reference sequence). The CDR3 coding sequence is TGTGCCAGCAGCCCGGGGACAGGGGAGACCGGGGAGCTGTTTTTT. The encoded protein is CASSPGTGETGELFF.

This clone was counted once. This rearrangement joins TRBV7-3 to TRBJ2-1; 8 nucleotides match TRBD1. The germline V gene encodes CDR1 SGHTA and CDR2 FQGTGA. The CDR3 covers 15 residues. Trimming removed 4 bases from V and 9 bases from J; junction bases left unmatched: 11. The CDR3 loop reads CASSSRTGLGVEQFF. In DNA form, the CDR3 reads TGTGCCAGCAGCTCAAGGACAGGGCTCGGAGTTGAGCAGTTCTTC.

The CDR3 DNA reads TGTGCCAGCAGCACCGGACGGAGCTCCTACAATGAGCAGTTCTTC. Amino acid sequence: CASSTGRSSYNEQFF. The chain links TRBV9 to TRBJ2-1; D is undetermined. The CDR3 is 15 amino acids. Trimming pared 4 bases from V and 0 bases from J, leaving 11 bases between. CDR1 SGDLS and CDR2 YYNGEE come from the germline V gene.